The present T cell receptor (beta chain) was sequenced within a study of CXCR3-negative and CXCR3-positive naive CD8 T cells. Study results and caveats: Comparably high diversity was seen in both naive subsets, and much lower diversity in memory CD8+ cells. CXCR3-negative naive cells had less hydrophobic TRB CDR3s than did CXCR3-positive naive cells. The TRBV-TRBJ usage of naive CXCR3-negative and CXCR3-positive cells was similar, but that of memory cells differed.

As concerns this clonotype: The antigen is undetermined.

The CDR3 spans 12 residues. The germline gives CDR1 DFQATT, CDR2 SNEGSKA (reference sequence). With UMI labels, 5' RACE was used to prepare the TRB cDNA libraries. TCRdb reprocessed the 5' RACE reads and keeps a single row for each CDR3 protein, giving no DNA. The data show some 130,000 distinct CDR3 sequences, and the top ten clones hold roughly 0.62%. Sequences were obtained from naive CXCR3+ CD8+ T cells from blood. Subset meaning: CD45RO-CCR7+CD27+CD95- naive CD8+ T cells expressing CXCR3 (TNR3+). The sequence came from a human donor in good health. Some clones in this sample may be carry-over from other donors' samples. The chain is built from TRBV20-1 and TRBJ1-2; TCRdb returns TRBD1, unconfirmable since there is no DNA. The CDR3 is CSARTGNYGYTF.